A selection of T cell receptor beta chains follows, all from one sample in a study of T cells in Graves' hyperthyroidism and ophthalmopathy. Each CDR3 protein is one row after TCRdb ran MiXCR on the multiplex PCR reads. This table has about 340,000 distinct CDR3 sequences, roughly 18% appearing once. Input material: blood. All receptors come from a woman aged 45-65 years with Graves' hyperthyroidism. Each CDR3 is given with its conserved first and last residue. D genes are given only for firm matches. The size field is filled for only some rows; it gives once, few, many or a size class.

CDR3aa: CASSDRGLAEAFF
CDR3nt: TGTGCCAGCAGTGACAGGGGGCTCGCTGAAGCTTTCTTT
d_gene: TRBD1
v_gene: TRBV2
j_gene: TRBJ1-1
abundance: many

CDR3aa: CASARGNTEAFF
CDR3nt: TGTGCCAGCGCCAGGGGGAACACTGAAGCTTTCTTT
d_gene: NA
v_gene: TRBV2
j_gene: TRBJ1-1
abundance: many

CDR3aa: CASSLDSYPGELFF
CDR3nt: TGTGCCAGCAGTTTAGACTCCTACCCCGGGGAGCTGTTTTTT
d_gene: NA
v_gene: TRBV28
j_gene: TRBJ2-2
abundance: NA

CDR3aa: CSARDPSGGYEQYF
CDR3nt: TGCAGTGCTAGAGATCCCAGCGGCGGCTACGAGCAGTACTTC
d_gene: NA
v_gene: TRBV20-1
j_gene: TRBJ2-7
abundance: few

CDR3aa: CATSDRPTQYF
CDR3nt: TGTGCCACCTCGGATCGGCCCACGCAGTATTTT
d_gene: NA
v_gene: TRBV24-1
j_gene: TRBJ2-3
abundance: NA

CDR3aa: CASSGTESYEQYF
CDR3nt: TGTGCCAGCAGTGGGACAGAGTCCTACGAGCAGTACTTC
d_gene: TRBD1
v_gene: TRBV7-9
j_gene: TRBJ2-7
abundance: many

CDR3aa: CAWSHTGGVVQYF
CDR3nt: TGTGCCTGGAGCCATACCGGGGGGGTCGTTCAGTACTTC
d_gene: TRBD2
v_gene: TRBV30
j_gene: TRBJ2-4
abundance: few

CDR3aa: CASSETGLPYEQYF
CDR3nt: TGTGCCAGCAGTGAAACAGGGTTACCCTACGAGCAGTACTTC
d_gene: NA
v_gene: TRBV6-1
j_gene: TRBJ2-7
abundance: NA

CDR3aa: CASSRRTGGYGYTF
CDR3nt: TGTGCCAGCAGCCGGAGGACAGGAGGATATGGCTACACCTTC
d_gene: TRBD1
v_gene: TRBV3-1
j_gene: TRBJ1-2
abundance: few

CDR3aa: CASSRGGQGSYEQYF
CDR3nt: TGTGCCAGCAGCCGCGGGGGACAGGGCTCCTACGAGCAGTACTTC
d_gene: TRBD1
v_gene: TRBV11-2
j_gene: TRBJ2-7
abundance: many

CDR3aa: CASSPLGSRNAFF
CDR3nt: TGTGCTAGCAGCCCCCTCGGATCCCGAAACGCTTTCTTT
d_gene: NA
v_gene: TRBV7-7
j_gene: TRBJ1-1
abundance: few

CDR3aa: CASSQTDRGGNEQFF
CDR3nt: TGTGCCAGCAGCCAGACCGACAGGGGAGGGAATGAGCAGTTCTTC
d_gene: NA
v_gene: TRBV14
j_gene: TRBJ2-1
abundance: NA

CDR3aa: CASRGRDEQYF
CDR3nt: TGTGCCAGTAGGGGGAGAGACGAGCAGTACTTC
d_gene: NA
v_gene: TRBV19
j_gene: TRBJ2-7
abundance: NA

CDR3aa: CASSFLGSPVGEQYF
CDR3nt: TGTGCCAGCAGCTTTCTCGGGTCCCCAGTCGGCGAGCAGTACTTC
d_gene: NA
v_gene: TRBV11-2
j_gene: TRBJ2-7
abundance: few

CDR3aa: CATSDGQGREPQHF
CDR3nt: TGTGCCACCAGTGATGGACAGGGAAGGGAGCCCCAGCATTTT
d_gene: TRBD1
v_gene: TRBV24-1
j_gene: TRBJ1-5
abundance: few

CDR3aa: CASSLHGPRNTEAFF
CDR3nt: TGTGCCAGCAGCCTTCACGGGCCGCGGAACACTGAAGCTTTCTTT
d_gene: NA
v_gene: TRBV3-1
j_gene: TRBJ1-1
abundance: few

CDR3aa: CSVGPREPREVNQPQHF
CDR3nt: TGCAGCGTTGGGCCCAGGGAGCCTCGGGAGGTCAATCAGCCCCAGCATTTT
d_gene: NA
v_gene: TRBV29-1
j_gene: TRBJ1-5
abundance: NA

CDR3aa: CASSTSTGGDEQYF
CDR3nt: TGTGCCAGCAGTACCTCGACAGGAGGGGACGAGCAGTACTTC
d_gene: NA
v_gene: TRBV28
j_gene: TRBJ2-7
abundance: few

CDR3aa: CASSLAYYYNEQFF
CDR3nt: TGTGCCAGCAGCTTGGCGTACTACTACAATGAGCAGTTCTTC
d_gene: NA
v_gene: TRBV5-5
j_gene: TRBJ2-1
abundance: NA

CDR3aa: CASSPHTDTQYF
CDR3nt: TGTGCCAGCAGTCCACACACAGATACGCAGTATTTT
d_gene: NA
v_gene: TRBV27
j_gene: TRBJ2-3
abundance: many

CDR3aa: CSAIAGGPIDEQFF
CDR3nt: TGCAGTGCTATAGCGGGAGGGCCTATCGATGAGCAGTTCTTC
d_gene: TRBD2
v_gene: TRBV20-1
j_gene: TRBJ2-1
abundance: NA

CDR3aa: CASSEWREGLKETQYF
CDR3nt: TGTGCCAGCAGTGAATGGCGGGAGGGCCTCAAAGAGACCCAGTACTTC
d_gene: TRBD2
v_gene: TRBV6-1
j_gene: TRBJ2-5
abundance: few

CDR3aa: CSATGTGAGANVLTF
CDR3nt: TGCAGTGCCACCGGGACAGGGGCTGGGGCCAACGTCCTGACTTTC
d_gene: TRBD1
v_gene: TRBV20-1
j_gene: TRBJ2-6
abundance: few

CDR3aa: CASSLGQGNSYEQYF
CDR3nt: TGTGCCAGCAGTTTAGGACAGGGAAACTCCTACGAGCAGTACTTC
d_gene: TRBD1
v_gene: TRBV12-3/TRBV12-4
j_gene: TRBJ2-7
abundance: NA

CDR3aa: CASRLQGGFNQPQHF
CDR3nt: TGTGCCAGCAGACTCCAGGGGGGCTTCAATCAGCCCCAGCATTTT
d_gene: TRBD1
v_gene: TRBV2
j_gene: TRBJ1-5
abundance: NA

CDR3aa: CASSFRGSKDTQYF
CDR3nt: TGTGCCAGCAGCTTCCGAGGTAGTAAGGATACGCAGTATTTT
d_gene: NA
v_gene: TRBV5-4
j_gene: TRBJ2-3
abundance: few

CDR3aa: CASSPDRGLLTEQFF
CDR3nt: TGTGCCAGCAGTCCGGACAGGGGGCTTCTCACTGAGCAGTTCTTC
d_gene: TRBD1
v_gene: TRBV28
j_gene: TRBJ2-1
abundance: many